The rows below give T cell receptor beta chains drawn from one sample of a study of T cells after yellow fever vaccination. TCRdb reanalysed the 5' RACE reads using MiXCR and keeps one entry per CDR3 protein. The repertoire holds 620,000 or so distinct CDR3 sequences, with approximately 13% as singletons. Sequencing used PBMCs, obtained on the day of the yellow fever booster vaccination. These receptor sequences come from a man aged 30 to 39 who received the YFV17D yellow fever vaccine. CDR3s include the opening cysteine and the closing phenylalanine or tryptophan. D genes are given only for firm matches. The size field is filled for only some rows; it gives once, few, many or a size class.

clone size: few
V gene: TRBV20-1
D gene: TRBD1
J gene: TRBJ1-1
CDR3 protein: CSEGAMNTEAFF
CDR3 DNA: TGCAGTGAGGGGGCCATGAACACTGAAGCTTTCTTT

clone size: few
V gene: TRBV3-1
D gene: NA
J gene: TRBJ1-2
CDR3 protein: CASSLTPGGSGNYGYTF
CDR3 DNA: TGTGCCAGCAGCCTTACCCCGGGGGGGAGCGGAAACTATGGCTACACCTTC

clone size: NA
V gene: TRBV5-1
D gene: TRBD2
J gene: TRBJ2-7
CDR3 protein: CASRPASGRTYEQYF
CDR3 DNA: TGCGCCAGCCGCCCCGCTAGCGGGAGGACCTACGAGCAGTACTTC

clone size: NA
V gene: TRBV7-9
D gene: NA
J gene: TRBJ1-1
CDR3 protein: CASSAGTVLNTEAFF
CDR3 DNA: TGTGCCAGCAGCGCCGGGACCGTGTTGAACACTGAAGCTTTCTTT

clone size: NA
V gene: TRBV18
D gene: NA
J gene: TRBJ2-7
CDR3 protein: CASSPNMIGSGSYEQYF
CDR3 DNA: TGTGCCAGCTCACCAAACATGATAGGTAGCGGTTCCTACGAGCAGTACTTC

clone size: many
V gene: TRBV20-1
D gene: TRBD2
J gene: TRBJ2-3
CDR3 protein: CSARLAGGPTDTQYF
CDR3 DNA: TGCAGTGCTAGACTAGCGGGCGGGCCCACAGATACGCAGTATTTT

clone size: many
V gene: TRBV5-1
D gene: TRBD2
J gene: TRBJ2-7
CDR3 protein: CASSSESGGEQYF
CDR3 DNA: TGCGCCAGCAGCTCTGAATCGGGGGGCGAGCAGTACTTC

clone size: NA
V gene: TRBV29-1
D gene: NA
J gene: TRBJ2-3
CDR3 protein: CSVPFRSTDTQYF
CDR3 DNA: TGCAGCGTCCCTTTCAGGAGCACAGATACGCAGTATTTT

clone size: NA
V gene: TRBV12-3/TRBV12-4
D gene: TRBD2
J gene: TRBJ2-1
CDR3 protein: CASSWGGIRNEQFF
CDR3 DNA: TGTGCCAGCAGCTGGGGGGGAATTAGGAATGAGCAGTTCTTC

clone size: few
V gene: TRBV20-1
D gene: NA
J gene: TRBJ2-1
CDR3 protein: CSASPPGLFNEQFF
CDR3 DNA: TGCAGTGCTAGCCCCCCGGGTTTGTTCAATGAGCAGTTCTTC

clone size: NA
V gene: TRBV20-1
D gene: NA
J gene: TRBJ2-7
CDR3 protein: CSARDVRTALYEQYF
CDR3 DNA: TGCAGTGCTAGAGATGTGAGGACTGCCCTCTACGAGCAGTACTTC

clone size: NA
V gene: TRBV7-3
D gene: NA
J gene: TRBJ2-7
CDR3 protein: CASRLIASYEQYF
CDR3 DNA: TGTGCCAGCAGGCTTATAGCTTCCTACGAGCAGTACTTC

clone size: few
V gene: TRBV20-1
D gene: NA
J gene: TRBJ2-7
CDR3 protein: CSASVAGQRIYEQYF
CDR3 DNA: TGCAGTGCTAGTGTTGCGGGACAGCGTATCTACGAGCAGTACTTC

clone size: NA
V gene: TRBV6-2/TRBV6-3
D gene: TRBD2
J gene: TRBJ2-1
CDR3 protein: CASSQIAGGLGEQFF
CDR3 DNA: TGTGCCAGCAGTCAAATAGCGGGAGGGCTAGGGGAGCAGTTCTTC

clone size: few
V gene: TRBV12-3/TRBV12-4
D gene: TRBD1
J gene: TRBJ1-5
CDR3 protein: CASTPGQGTQPQHF
CDR3 DNA: TGTGCCAGCACCCCAGGACAGGGGACTCAGCCCCAGCATTTT

clone size: few
V gene: TRBV20-1
D gene: NA
J gene: TRBJ2-7
CDR3 protein: CSAKAPGSYEQYF
CDR3 DNA: TGCAGTGCTAAAGCGCCTGGATCCTACGAGCAGTACTTC

clone size: NA
V gene: TRBV27
D gene: TRBD1
J gene: TRBJ2-1
CDR3 protein: CASRRYLAGGHEQFF
CDR3 DNA: TGTGCCAGCAGGCGTTATTTGGCAGGGGGCCATGAGCAGTTCTTC

clone size: NA
V gene: TRBV6-1
D gene: NA
J gene: TRBJ1-6
CDR3 protein: CASREGYNSPLHF
CDR3 DNA: TGTGCCAGCAGAGAGGGCTATAATTCACCCCTCCACTTT

clone size: few
V gene: TRBV6-1
D gene: NA
J gene: TRBJ2-5
CDR3 protein: CASRGVNIVQETQYF
CDR3 DNA: TGTGCCAGCAGGGGGGTCAACATCGTCCAAGAGACCCAGTACTTC

clone size: NA
V gene: TRBV4-2
D gene: TRBD1
J gene: TRBJ2-7
CDR3 protein: CASSRDRGSTGGEQYF
CDR3 DNA: TGTGCCAGCAGCCGAGACCGCGGGTCTACAGGGGGCGAGCAGTACTTC

clone size: NA
V gene: TRBV30
D gene: TRBD1
J gene: TRBJ1-2
CDR3 protein: CAWSAGTEGGYTF
CDR3 DNA: TGTGCCTGGAGTGCGGGGACAGAAGGCGGCTACACCTTC

clone size: NA
V gene: TRBV10-3
D gene: NA
J gene: TRBJ2-2
CDR3 protein: CASEAWAGELFF
CDR3 DNA: TGTGCCTCAGAAGCCTGGGCCGGGGAGCTGTTTTTT

clone size: NA
V gene: TRBV7-2
D gene: NA
J gene: TRBJ1-1
CDR3 protein: CASSLDTGRAFF
CDR3 DNA: TGTGCCAGCAGCCTAGACACAGGGAGGGCTTTCTTT

clone size: NA
V gene: TRBV29-1
D gene: NA
J gene: TRBJ2-5
CDR3 protein: CSGGRMGETQYF
CDR3 DNA: TGCAGCGGGGGAAGAATGGGGGAGACCCAGTACTTC

clone size: few
V gene: TRBV4-3
D gene: TRBD2
J gene: TRBJ2-1
CDR3 protein: CASSQPGLAGGGNEQFF
CDR3 DNA: TGCGCCAGCAGCCAACCGGGACTAGCGGGAGGAGGGAATGAGCAGTTCTTC

clone size: NA
V gene: TRBV14
D gene: NA
J gene: TRBJ1-4
CDR3 protein: CASSPPAGTSVGKLFF
CDR3 DNA: TGTGCCAGCAGCCCCCCAGCTGGGACCTCTGTGGGAAAACTGTTTTTT

clone size: few
V gene: TRBV9
D gene: NA
J gene: TRBJ2-1
CDR3 protein: CASSTQADPSYNEQFF
CDR3 DNA: TGTGCCAGCAGCACACAAGCGGACCCGTCCTACAATGAGCAGTTCTTC

clone size: NA
V gene: TRBV7-2
D gene: NA
J gene: TRBJ1-4
CDR3 protein: CASSLGPGGREGLFF
CDR3 DNA: TGTGCCAGCAGCTTAGGCCCAGGTGGCCGGGAAGGACTGTTTTTT

clone size: NA
V gene: TRBV12-3/TRBV12-4
D gene: NA
J gene: TRBJ1-5
CDR3 protein: CASRWEAGQPQHF
CDR3 DNA: TGTGCCAGCAGGTGGGAGGCTGGGCAGCCCCAGCATTTT

clone size: once
V gene: TRBV11-2
D gene: NA
J gene: TRBJ2-5
CDR3 protein: CASSLQEIQETQYF
CDR3 DNA: TGTGCCAGCAGCCTACAGGAGATTCAAGAGACCCAGTACTTC

clone size: few
V gene: TRBV12-5
D gene: NA
J gene: TRBJ2-7
CDR3 protein: CASASPKEVSSYEQYF
CDR3 DNA: TGTGCTAGTGCCAGCCCAAAAGAGGTTAGCTCCTACGAGCAGTACTTC

clone size: NA
V gene: TRBV6-4
D gene: NA
J gene: TRBJ2-1
CDR3 protein: CASSDSGLNEQFF
CDR3 DNA: TGTGCCAGCAGTGACTCAGGGCTCAATGAGCAGTTCTTC

clone size: NA
V gene: TRBV7-9
D gene: NA
J gene: TRBJ2-2
CDR3 protein: CASSFDRLNTGELFF
CDR3 DNA: TGTGCCAGCAGCTTCGACAGGTTAAACACCGGGGAGCTGTTTTTT

clone size: NA
V gene: TRBV29-1
D gene: NA
J gene: TRBJ2-3
CDR3 protein: CSVDGGGFAQYF
CDR3 DNA: TGCAGCGTTGACGGTGGCGGGTTCGCGCAGTATTTT

clone size: NA
V gene: TRBV2
D gene: NA
J gene: TRBJ2-7
CDR3 protein: CASSARTGGEQYF
CDR3 DNA: TGTGCCAGCAGTGCGCGAACCGGAGGAGAGCAGTACTTC

clone size: NA
V gene: TRBV6-1
D gene: TRBD2
J gene: TRBJ2-5
CDR3 protein: CASRETSGRAGYETQYF
CDR3 DNA: TGTGCCAGCAGAGAAACTAGCGGGAGGGCCGGTTATGAGACCCAGTACTTC

clone size: NA
V gene: TRBV7-2
D gene: TRBD2
J gene: TRBJ2-1
CDR3 protein: CASSLISGRYNEQFF
CDR3 DNA: TGTGCCAGCAGCTTAATAAGCGGGAGGTACAATGAGCAGTTCTTC

clone size: few
V gene: TRBV19
D gene: TRBD1
J gene: TRBJ2-5
CDR3 protein: CASSLTGESGQETQYF
CDR3 DNA: TGTGCCAGTAGCTTGACAGGGGAATCCGGCCAAGAGACCCAGTACTTC

clone size: NA
V gene: TRBV7-2
D gene: TRBD2
J gene: TRBJ2-7
CDR3 protein: CASRFTSGPTYEQYF
CDR3 DNA: TGTGCCAGCAGATTTACTAGCGGGCCCACCTACGAGCAGTACTTC